This T cell receptor beta chain was recovered during a study of T cell responses to AZD1222 COVID-19 vaccine. Germline CDR1 and CDR2: KGHDR and SFDVKD. The CDR3 extends over 18 amino acids. Trimming cost V 3 bases and J 4 bases; bases outside gene matches: 12. Study results and limitations: Spike-spanning, vaccine-associated CD4 TCRs were dominant at 160-218 and 743-854. Clonal diversity may have been underestimated in mostly white British donors. Only a handful of AZD1222 recipients tested seropositive at baseline.

Method: immunoSEQ multiplex PCR; TCRdb's copy keeps in-frame clones and lacks some. The table lists around 160,000 clones, approximately 78% of them singletons, with about 4% in the top ten. About this clone: Its antigen remains unknown.

The material sequenced was peripheral blood, taken on day 0 of MenACWY control vaccination. The chain recombines TRBV24-1 with TRBJ2-1; TRBD2 matches at 9 bases. This receptor was obtained from an adult in good health. CDR3 amino acids: CATSDPSGSGGSYNEQFF. The CDR3 DNA reads TGTGCCACCAGTGATCCCTCGGGGAGCGGGGGGAGTTACAATGAGCAGTTCTTC.